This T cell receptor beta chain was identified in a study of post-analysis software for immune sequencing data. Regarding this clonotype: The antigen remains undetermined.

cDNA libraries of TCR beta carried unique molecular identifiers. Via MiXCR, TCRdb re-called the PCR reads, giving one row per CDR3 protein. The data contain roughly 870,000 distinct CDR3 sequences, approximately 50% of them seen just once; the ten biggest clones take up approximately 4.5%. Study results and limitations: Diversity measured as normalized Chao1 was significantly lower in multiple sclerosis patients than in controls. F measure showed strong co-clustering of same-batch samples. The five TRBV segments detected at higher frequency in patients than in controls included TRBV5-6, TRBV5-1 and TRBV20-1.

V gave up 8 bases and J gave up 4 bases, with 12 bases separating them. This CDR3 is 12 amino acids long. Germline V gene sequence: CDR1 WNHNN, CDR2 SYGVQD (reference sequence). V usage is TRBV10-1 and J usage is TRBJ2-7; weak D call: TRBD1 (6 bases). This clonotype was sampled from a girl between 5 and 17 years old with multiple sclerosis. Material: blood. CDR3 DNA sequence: TGCGCCAGCGGGACACTTCCTTACGAGCAGTACTTC. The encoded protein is CASGTLPYEQYF.